This T cell receptor (beta chain) was sequenced in a study of human versus mouse CDR3 diversity and MHC coevolution. Study conclusions and caveats: Most of the three human donors had the lowest clonal inequality. Mice had fewer CDR3 deletions and insertions than humans on average.

Points on this clone: Antigen: not known.

The protocol was immunoSEQ multiplex PCR, while the TCRdb copy is restricted to in-frame clones and leaves out a portion. The sample lists roughly 86,000 clones; 93% were seen once. V gave up 5 bases and J gave up 12 bases; unmatched junction bases: 7. The CDR3 has 13 amino acids. CDR1 is SGHTA and CDR2 is FQGNSA in the germline V gene. V is TRBV7-2 and J is TRBJ2-7, with 13 bases lining up with TRBD2. The origin of this receptor is a person aged 25-75 years in good health. The material sequenced was naive CD4+ T cells from blood. Subset given: CD45RO-negative CD62L-positive naive CD4 T cells. CDR3 sequence (DNA): TGTGCCAGCAGCCAGCGGACTAGCGGGGGTGTGTACTTC. This translates into CASSQRTSGGVYF.